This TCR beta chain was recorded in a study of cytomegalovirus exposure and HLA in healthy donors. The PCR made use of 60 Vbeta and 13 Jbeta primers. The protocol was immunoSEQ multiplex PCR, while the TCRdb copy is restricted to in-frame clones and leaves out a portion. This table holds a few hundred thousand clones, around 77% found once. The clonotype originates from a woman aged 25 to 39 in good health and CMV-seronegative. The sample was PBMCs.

CDR3 protein: CASSEASGRGTQETQYF. CDR3 DNA sequence: TGTGCCAGCAGTGAAGCCAGTGGCAGGGGGACGCAAGAGACCCAGTACTTC. The chain joins TRBV25-1 to TRBJ2-5; 7 bases are a match to TRBD1. With V trimmed by 2 bases and J by 2 bases, 11 bases remained unmatched. Germline CDR1 MGHDK, CDR2 SYGVNS. This CDR3 is built from 17 residues.